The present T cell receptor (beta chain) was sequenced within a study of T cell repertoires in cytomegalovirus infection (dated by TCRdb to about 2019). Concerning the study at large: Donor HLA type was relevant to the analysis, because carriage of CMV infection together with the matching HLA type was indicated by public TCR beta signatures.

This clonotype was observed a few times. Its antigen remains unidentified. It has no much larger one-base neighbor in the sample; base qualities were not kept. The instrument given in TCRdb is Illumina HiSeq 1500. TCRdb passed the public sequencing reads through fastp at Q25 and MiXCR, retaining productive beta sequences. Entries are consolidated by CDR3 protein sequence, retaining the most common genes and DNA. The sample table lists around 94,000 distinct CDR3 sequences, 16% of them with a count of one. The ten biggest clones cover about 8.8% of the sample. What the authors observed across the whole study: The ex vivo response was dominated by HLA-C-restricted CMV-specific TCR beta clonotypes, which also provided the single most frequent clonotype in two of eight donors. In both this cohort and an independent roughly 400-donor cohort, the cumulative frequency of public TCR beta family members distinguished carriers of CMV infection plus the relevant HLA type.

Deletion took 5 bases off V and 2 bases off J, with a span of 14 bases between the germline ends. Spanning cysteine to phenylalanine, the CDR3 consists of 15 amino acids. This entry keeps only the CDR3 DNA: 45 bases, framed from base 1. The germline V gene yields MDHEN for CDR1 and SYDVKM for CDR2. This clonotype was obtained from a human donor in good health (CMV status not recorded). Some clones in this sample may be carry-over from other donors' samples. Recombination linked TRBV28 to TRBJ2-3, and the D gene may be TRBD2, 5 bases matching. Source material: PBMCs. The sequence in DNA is TGTGCCAGCAGTGGAGGAGATATATTCACAGATACGCAGTATTTT. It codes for CASSGGDIFTDTQYF.